This entry features one TCR beta chain sequence. One junction end does not reproduce the germline sequence, and a read error may be involved. CDR1 SGHVS and CDR2 FQNEAQ come from the germline V gene. The CDR3 runs 14 residues. A single record per CDR3 protein comes from TCRdb applying MiXCR to the 5' RACE reads. The sample contains about 32,000 distinct CDR3 sequences, around 22% of which appear only once. Sequencing was carried out using memory CD4+ T cells sorted from blood. The subset was: memory CD4+ T cells, CD4+CD45RO+CD25-. This TCR was recovered from a female donor with breast cancer. This rearrangement joins TRBV7-8 to TRBJ2-2; D gene ambiguous. The CDR3 DNA reads as TGTGCCAGCAGCTTAGGAGTGGCCCACAATGAGCAGTTTTTT. Translation: CASSLGVAHNEQFF.